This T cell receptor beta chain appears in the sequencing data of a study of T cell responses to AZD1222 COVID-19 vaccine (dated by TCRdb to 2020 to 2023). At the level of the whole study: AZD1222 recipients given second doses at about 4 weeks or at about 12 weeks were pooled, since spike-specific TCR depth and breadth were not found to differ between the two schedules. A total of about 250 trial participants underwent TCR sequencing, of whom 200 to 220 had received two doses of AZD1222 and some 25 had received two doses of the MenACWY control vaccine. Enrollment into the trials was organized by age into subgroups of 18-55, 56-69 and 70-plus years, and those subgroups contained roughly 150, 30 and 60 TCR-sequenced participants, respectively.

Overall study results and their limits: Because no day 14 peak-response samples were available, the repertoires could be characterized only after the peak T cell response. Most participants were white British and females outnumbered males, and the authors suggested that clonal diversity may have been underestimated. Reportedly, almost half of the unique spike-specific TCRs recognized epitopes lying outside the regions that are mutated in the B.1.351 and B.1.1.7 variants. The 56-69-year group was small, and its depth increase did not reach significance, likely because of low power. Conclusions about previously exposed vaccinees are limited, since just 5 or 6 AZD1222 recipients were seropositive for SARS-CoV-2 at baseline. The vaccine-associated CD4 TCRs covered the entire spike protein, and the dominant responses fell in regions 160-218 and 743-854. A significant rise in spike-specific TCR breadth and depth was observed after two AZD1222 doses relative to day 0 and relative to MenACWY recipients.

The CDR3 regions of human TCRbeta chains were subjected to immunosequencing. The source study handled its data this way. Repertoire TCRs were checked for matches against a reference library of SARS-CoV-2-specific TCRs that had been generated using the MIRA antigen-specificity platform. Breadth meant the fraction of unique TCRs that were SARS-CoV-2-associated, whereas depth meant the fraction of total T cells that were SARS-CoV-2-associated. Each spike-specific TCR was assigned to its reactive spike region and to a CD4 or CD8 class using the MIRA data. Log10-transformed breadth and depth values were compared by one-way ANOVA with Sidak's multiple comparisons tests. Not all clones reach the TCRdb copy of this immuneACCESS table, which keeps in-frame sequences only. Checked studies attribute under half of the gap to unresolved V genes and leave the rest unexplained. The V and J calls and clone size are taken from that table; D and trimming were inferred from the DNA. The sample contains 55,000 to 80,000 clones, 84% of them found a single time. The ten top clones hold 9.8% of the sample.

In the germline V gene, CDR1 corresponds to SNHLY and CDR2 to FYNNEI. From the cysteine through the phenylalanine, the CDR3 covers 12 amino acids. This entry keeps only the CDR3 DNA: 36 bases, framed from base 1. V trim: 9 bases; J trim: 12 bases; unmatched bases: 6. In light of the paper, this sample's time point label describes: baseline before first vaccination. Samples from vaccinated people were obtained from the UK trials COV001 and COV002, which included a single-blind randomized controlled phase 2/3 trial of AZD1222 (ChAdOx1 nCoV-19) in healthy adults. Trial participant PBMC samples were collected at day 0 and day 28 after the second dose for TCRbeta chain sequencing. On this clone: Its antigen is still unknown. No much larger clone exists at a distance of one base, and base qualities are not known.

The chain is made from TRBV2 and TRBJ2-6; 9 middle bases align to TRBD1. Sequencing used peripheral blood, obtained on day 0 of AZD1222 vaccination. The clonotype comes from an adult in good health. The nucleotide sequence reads TGTGCCAGTGGGACAGGGTTGAGCGTCCTGACTTTC. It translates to CASGTGLSVLTF.